This TCR beta chain was documented in a study of radiation and T cells in renal cell carcinoma. Across the study: Nephrectomy followed 15 Gy stereotactic body radiation by 4 weeks.

The CDR3 is made up of 15 amino acids. Germline V lookup: CDR1 SGHTA, CDR2 FQGNSA. Trimming took 5 bases from V and 5 from J, leaving 15 bases between them. Remarks on this clone: Its antigen is currently unknown.

TCRdb's copy holds only in-frame clones and misses some; the assay was immunoSEQ multiplex PCR. The sample consists of roughly 120,000 clones, 80% to 90% of them appearing once. Whole-study results and caveats: Baseline intratumoral clonotype presence is unknown without pretreatment biopsies.

Time point meaning: blood 2 weeks post-SBRT. Treatment indicated: 15 Gy SBRT to primary tumor, nephrectomy 4 weeks later. Radiation-treated patients gave blood at baseline, week 2 and week 4. The patient's renal cell carcinoma had clear cell pathology. This sequence joins TRBV7-2 and TRBJ2-2; possible D gene TRBD2, 5 bases. The input for sequencing was blood, taken from a patient whose treatment included radiotherapy and nephrectomy. The clonotype comes from a woman aged 55-70 years with renal cell carcinoma. The CDR3 protein is CASSRTGGGTGELFF. Here the CDR3 DNA reads TGTGCCAGCAGCCGGACTGGCGGAGGTACCGGGGAGCTGTTTTTT.